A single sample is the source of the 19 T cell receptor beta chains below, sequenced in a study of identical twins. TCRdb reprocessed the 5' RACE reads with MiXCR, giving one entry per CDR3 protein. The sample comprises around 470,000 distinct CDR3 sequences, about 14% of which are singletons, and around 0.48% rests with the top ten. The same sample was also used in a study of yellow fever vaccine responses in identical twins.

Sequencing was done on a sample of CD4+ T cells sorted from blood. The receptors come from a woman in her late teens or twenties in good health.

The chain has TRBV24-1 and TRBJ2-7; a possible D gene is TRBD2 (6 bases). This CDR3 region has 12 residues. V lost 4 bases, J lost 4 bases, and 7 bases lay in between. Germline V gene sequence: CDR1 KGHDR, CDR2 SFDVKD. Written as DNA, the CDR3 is TGTGCCACCAGTGACGGACTATACGAGCAGTACTTC. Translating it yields CATSDGLYEQYF.

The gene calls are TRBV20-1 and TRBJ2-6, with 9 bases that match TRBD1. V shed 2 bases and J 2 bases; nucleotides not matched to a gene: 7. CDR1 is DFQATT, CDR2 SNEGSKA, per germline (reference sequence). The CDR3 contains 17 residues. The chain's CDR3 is CSARLTGTGPGANVLTF. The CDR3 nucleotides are TGCAGTGCTAGATTAACCGGGACAGGGCCTGGGGCCAACGTCCTGACTTTC.

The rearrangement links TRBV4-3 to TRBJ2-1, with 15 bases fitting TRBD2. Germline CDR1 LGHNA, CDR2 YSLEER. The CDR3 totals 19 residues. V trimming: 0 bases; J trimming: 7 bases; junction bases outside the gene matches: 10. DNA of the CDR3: TGCGCCAGCAGCCAAGATTTATGGACTAGCGGGAGGGCCGTGAATGAGCAGTTCTTC. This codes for CASSQDLWTSGRAVNEQFF.

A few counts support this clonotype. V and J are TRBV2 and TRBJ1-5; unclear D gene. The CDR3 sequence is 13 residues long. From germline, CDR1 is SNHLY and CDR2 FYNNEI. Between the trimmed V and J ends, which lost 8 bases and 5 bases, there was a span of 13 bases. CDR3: CASCPAADQPQHF. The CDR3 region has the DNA TGTGCCAGCTGCCCCGCTGCGGATCAGCCCCAGCATTTT.

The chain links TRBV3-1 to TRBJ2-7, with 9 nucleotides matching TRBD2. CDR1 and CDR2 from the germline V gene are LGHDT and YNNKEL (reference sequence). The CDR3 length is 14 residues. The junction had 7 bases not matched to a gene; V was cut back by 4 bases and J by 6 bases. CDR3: CASSRSGRTFEQYF. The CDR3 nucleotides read TGTGCCAGCAGCCGGAGCGGGAGGACTTTCGAGCAGTACTTC.

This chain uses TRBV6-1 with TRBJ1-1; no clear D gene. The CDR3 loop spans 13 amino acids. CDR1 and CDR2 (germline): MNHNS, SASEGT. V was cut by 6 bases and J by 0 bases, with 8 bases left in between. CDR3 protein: CASRDTVNTEAFF. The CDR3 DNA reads TGTGCCAGCAGGGATACAGTGAACACTGAAGCTTTCTTT.

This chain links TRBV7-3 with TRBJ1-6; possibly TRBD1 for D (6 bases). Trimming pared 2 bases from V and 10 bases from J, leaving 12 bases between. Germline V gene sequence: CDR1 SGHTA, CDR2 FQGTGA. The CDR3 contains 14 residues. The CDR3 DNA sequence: TGTGCCAGCAGCTTAGACCCAGGGGACTCACCCCTCCACTTT. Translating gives CASSLDPGDSPLHF. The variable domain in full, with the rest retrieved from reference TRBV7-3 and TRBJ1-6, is GAGVSQTPSNKVTEKGKYVELRCDPISGHTALYWYRQSLGQGPEFLIYFQGTGAADDSGLPNDRFFAVRPEGSVSTLKIQRTERGDSAVYLCASSLDPGDSPLHFGNGTRLTVT.

In DNA, the CDR3 is TGTGCCATCAGTGATGGCGGAGCCTACGAGCAGTACTTC. Its protein is CAISDGGAYEQYF. The rearrangement links TRBV10-3 to TRBJ2-7; no reliable D call. This CDR3 is 13 amino acids long. The V gene lost 3 bases and the J gene lost 2 bases, with 8 bases spanning the gap. CDR1 ENHRY and CDR2 SYGVKD come from the germline V gene.

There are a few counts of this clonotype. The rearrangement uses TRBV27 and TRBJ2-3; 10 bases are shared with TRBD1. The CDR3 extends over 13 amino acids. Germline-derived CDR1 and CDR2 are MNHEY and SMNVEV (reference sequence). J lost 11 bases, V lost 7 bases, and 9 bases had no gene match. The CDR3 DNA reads TGTGCCAGCACCCCTAACCGGGACAGGGGGCAGTATTTT. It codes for CASTPNRDRGQYF.

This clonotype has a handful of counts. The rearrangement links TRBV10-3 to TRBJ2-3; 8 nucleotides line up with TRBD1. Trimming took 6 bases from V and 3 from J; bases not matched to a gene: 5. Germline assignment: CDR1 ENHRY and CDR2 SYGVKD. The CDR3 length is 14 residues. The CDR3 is CAIRGQVLTDTQYF. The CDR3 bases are TGTGCCATCAGGGGACAGGTCTTAACAGATACGCAGTATTTT.

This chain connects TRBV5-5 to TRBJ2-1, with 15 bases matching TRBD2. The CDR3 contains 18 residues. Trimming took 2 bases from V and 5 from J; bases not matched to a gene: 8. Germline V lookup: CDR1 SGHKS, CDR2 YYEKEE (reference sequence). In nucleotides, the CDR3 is TGTGCCAGCAGCTTAATGGGGACTAGCGGGAGGACGAACAATGAGCAGTTCTTC. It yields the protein CASSLMGTSGRTNNEQFF.

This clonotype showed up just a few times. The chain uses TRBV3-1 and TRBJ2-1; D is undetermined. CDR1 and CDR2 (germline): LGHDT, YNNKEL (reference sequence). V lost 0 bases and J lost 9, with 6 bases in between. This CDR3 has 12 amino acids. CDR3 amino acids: CASSQDTGEQFF. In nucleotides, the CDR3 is TGTGCCAGCAGCCAAGATACGGGTGAGCAGTTCTTC.

The CDR3: CATSDPGQGDTGELFF. CDR3 nucleotide sequence: TGTGCCACCAGTGATCCGGGACAGGGGGACACCGGGGAGCTGTTTTTT. The rearrangement uses TRBV24-1 and TRBJ2-2; TRBD1 matches 11 bases. CDR1 and CDR2 (germline): KGHDR, SFDVKD. The ends lost 3 bases at V and 3 bases at J; junction bases unmatched: 2. The CDR3 spans 16 residues.

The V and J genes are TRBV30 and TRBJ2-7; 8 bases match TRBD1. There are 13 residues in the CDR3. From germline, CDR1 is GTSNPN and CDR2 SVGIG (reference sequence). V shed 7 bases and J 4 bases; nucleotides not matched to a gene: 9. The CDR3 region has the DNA TGTGCCTTCTCCGGGACAGGTGATTACGAGCAGTACTTC. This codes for CAFSGTGDYEQYF.

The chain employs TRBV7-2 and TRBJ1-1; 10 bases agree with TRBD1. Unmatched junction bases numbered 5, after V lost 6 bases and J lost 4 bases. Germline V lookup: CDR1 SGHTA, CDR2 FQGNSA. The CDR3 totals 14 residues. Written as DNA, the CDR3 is TGTGCCAGCAGGTCAGACAGGGGGCTCACTGAAGCTTTCTTT. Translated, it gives CASRSDRGLTEAFF.

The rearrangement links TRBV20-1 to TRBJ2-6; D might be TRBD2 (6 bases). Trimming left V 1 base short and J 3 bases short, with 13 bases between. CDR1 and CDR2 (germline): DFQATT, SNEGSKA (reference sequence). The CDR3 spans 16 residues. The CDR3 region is CSARAGRGGGANVLTF. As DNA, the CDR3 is TGCAGTGCTAGAGCCGGTCGGGGAGGTGGGGCCAACGTCCTGACTTTC.

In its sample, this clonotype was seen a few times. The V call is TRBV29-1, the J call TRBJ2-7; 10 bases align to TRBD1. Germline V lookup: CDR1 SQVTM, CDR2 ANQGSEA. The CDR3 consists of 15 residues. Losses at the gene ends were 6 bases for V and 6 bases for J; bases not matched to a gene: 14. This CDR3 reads CSVLLNDRGRGEQYF. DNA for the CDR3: TGCAGCGTCCTACTGAACGACAGGGGGCGAGGCGAGCAGTACTTC.

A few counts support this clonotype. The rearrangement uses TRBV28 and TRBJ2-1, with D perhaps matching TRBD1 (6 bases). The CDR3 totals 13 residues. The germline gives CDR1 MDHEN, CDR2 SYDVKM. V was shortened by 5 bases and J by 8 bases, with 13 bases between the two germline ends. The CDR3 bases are TGTGCCAGCAGTCAGCACAGGGTCCATGAGCAGTTCTTC. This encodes CASSQHRVHEQFF.

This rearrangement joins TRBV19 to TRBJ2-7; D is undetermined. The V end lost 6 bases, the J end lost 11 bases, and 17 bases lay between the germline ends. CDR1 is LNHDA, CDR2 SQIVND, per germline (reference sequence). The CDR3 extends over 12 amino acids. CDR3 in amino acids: CASSHDRDLKYF. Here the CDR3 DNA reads TGTGCCAGTAGCCACGATCGCGACCTGAAGTACTTC.